Each of the 22 T cell receptor beta chains below was sequenced from the same sample in a study of T cell changes during pregnancy in multiple sclerosis. Repertoires were generated with immunoSEQ multiplex PCR, while TCRdb's copy carries only in-frame clones and drops some. The repertoire includes under 120,000 clones, more than 85% of them detected once, and approximately 3.5% sits in the top ten. Sequenced here: peripheral blood, sampled after pregnancy. Every receptor here comes from a female donor with multiple sclerosis, enrolled in a pregnancy study.

V is TRBV19 and J is TRBJ2-3; TRBD1 might be the D (5 bases). Germline V gene lookup returns CDR1 LNHDA and CDR2 SQIVND (reference sequence). This CDR3 region has 14 residues. Trimming took 4 bases from V and 2 from J, leaving 10 bases between them. As DNA, the CDR3 is TGTGCCAGTAGTAGTGGGGCCTCCACAGATACGCAGTATTTT. Amino acids: CASSSGASTDTQYF.

This chain links TRBV13 with TRBJ2-3, with a weak D call TRBD1 (5 bases). The germline gives CDR1 PRHDT, CDR2 FYEKMQ (reference sequence). The CDR3 is 15 amino acids. Trimming took 5 bases from V and 0 from J, leaving 12 bases between them. In DNA form, the CDR3 reads TGTGCCAGCAGCGGGAAGACAGCGAGCACAGATACGCAGTATTTT. Encoded protein: CASSGKTASTDTQYF.

The chain carries TRBV5-6 and TRBJ2-2; 8 bases line up with TRBD2. The germline CDR1 and CDR2 sequences are SGHDT and YYEEEE. V dropped 0 bases and J dropped 6; count of bases not matched to a gene: 10. The CDR3 runs to 17 residues. CDR3 coding DNA: TGTGCCAGCAGCTTGGCTTCGCGGGGGGAGCCCCCCGGGGAGCTGTTTTTT. Translation: CASSLASRGEPPGELFF.

This sequence joins TRBV7-3 and TRBJ2-7, with 7 bases fitting TRBD2. CDR3 size: 15 residues. The V and J ends lost 6 bases and 4 bases, in that order; junction bases with no gene match: 12. Looked up from germline, CDR1 is SGHTA and CDR2 is FQGTGA. CDR3 sequence (DNA): TGTGCCAGCAGTTTGATCCGGGGAGGGAGGTACGAGCAGTACTTC. It encodes CASSLIRGGRYEQYF.

This clone showed up just once. This chain links TRBV5-5 with TRBJ2-7; D gene unclear. V lost 0 bases, J lost 3 bases, and 7 bases lay in between. Germline V lookup: CDR1 SGHKS, CDR2 YYEKEE (reference sequence). This CDR3 region has 13 residues. CDR3 sequence: CASSLGANYEQYF. DNA for the CDR3: TGTGCCAGCAGCTTGGGGGCGAACTACGAGCAGTACTTC. The whole variable domain, filled in from reference TRBV5-5 and TRBJ2-7, reads DAGVTQSPTHLIKTRGQQVTLRCSPISGHKSVSWYQQVLGQGPQFIFQYYEKEERGRGNFPDRFSARQFPNYSSELNVNALLLGDSALYLCASSLGANYEQYFGPGTRLTVT.

DNA for the CDR3: TGCGCCAGCAGCTTGGGCTCGGGGAGCCCCACAGATACGCAGTATTTT. Its protein is CASSLGSGSPTDTQYF. V usage is TRBV5-1 and J usage is TRBJ2-3; weak D call: TRBD2 (5 bases). The CDR3 has 16 residues. Looked up from germline, CDR1 is SGHRS and CDR2 is YFSETQ. V dropped 0 bases and J dropped 2 bases, with 13 bases sitting between them.

This CDR3 reads CASSQQGGATEAFF. The DNA of the CDR3 is TGTGCCAGCAGCCAACAGGGTGGGGCCACTGAAGCTTTCTTT. The chain combines TRBV7-9 with TRBJ1-1; D is possibly TRBD1 (6 bases). There are 14 residues in the CDR3. Germline CDR1 reads SEHNR; CDR2 reads FQNEAQ (reference sequence). Trimming took off 5 bases at V and 4 bases at J, with 14 bases between the two ends.

Comment on this clone: Other DNA sequences in this specimen translate into the identical CDR3. The chain links TRBV5-1 to TRBJ2-3; TRBD2 is a possible D gene (7 bases). V was trimmed by 2 bases and J by 6 bases, leaving 10 bases between them. This CDR3 has 13 residues. From germline, CDR1 is SGHRS and CDR2 YFSETQ. CDR3 region: CASSLGGADTQYF. The CDR3 DNA sequence: TGCGCCAGCAGCTTAGGGGGGGCTGATACGCAGTATTTT.

The V and J genes are TRBV14 and TRBJ2-3, with TRBD2 as a possible D gene (5 bases). V was shortened by 4 bases and J by 0 bases, with 20 bases between the two germline ends. The CDR3 has 18 amino acids. Germline-derived CDR1 and CDR2 are SGHDN and FVKESK. CDR3 coding DNA: TGTGCCAGCAGCCCCACCCCCAATGAGGGTTATAGCACAGATACGCAGTATTTT. Translated: CASSPTPNEGYSTDTQYF.

The chain joins TRBV9 to TRBJ2-7, with D perhaps TRBD2 (6 bases). The V end lost 2 bases, the J end lost 0 bases, and 9 bases lay between the germline ends. CDR1 and CDR2 from the germline V gene are SGDLS and YYNGEE. CDR3 length equals 14 residues. CDR3 sequence reads: CASSVWGDSYEQYF. The DNA of the CDR3 is TGTGCCAGCAGCGTTTGGGGGGACTCCTACGAGCAGTACTTC.

The chain is built from TRBV15 and TRBJ1-2; 7 bases are a match to TRBD1. V shed 8 bases, J shed 3 bases, and the junction held 9 bases outside the gene matches. In germline, CDR1 is LNHNV, CDR2 YYDKDF (reference sequence). The CDR3 has 14 amino acids. CDR3 sequence (DNA): TGTGCCACCCGGGTAGGGGGCATCGACTATGGCTACACCTTC. Its protein is CATRVGGIDYGYTF.

V is TRBV6-5 and J is TRBJ1-2; tentatively, D is TRBD1 (6 bases). The CDR3 runs to 13 residues. V lost 9 bases to trimming and J lost 5 bases, with 16 bases between them. Germline lookup yields CDR1 MNHEY and CDR2 SVGAGI. DNA of the CDR3: TGTGCCAGTTTAGGACAGCCTCTATATGGCTACACCTTC. Protein sequence: CASLGQPLYGYTF.

The CDR3 sequence is CATSREISGGTDTQYF. CDR3 DNA: TGTGCCACCAGCAGAGAAATCAGCGGGGGCACAGATACGCAGTATTTT. The gene calls are TRBV15 and TRBJ2-3; 7 bases are a match to TRBD2. The CDR3 extends over 16 amino acids. J lost 1 base, V lost 0 bases, and 4 bases had no gene match. In germline, CDR1 is LNHNV, CDR2 YYDKDF (reference sequence). The full variable domain, in which reference TRBV15 and TRBJ2-3 provide the parts outside the CDR3, is DAMVIQNPRYQVTQFGKPVTLSCSQTLNHNVMYWYQQKSSQAPKLLFHYYDKDFNNEADTPDNFQSRRPNTSFCFLDIRSPGLGDTAMYLCATSREISGGTDTQYFGPGTRLTVL.

The CDR3 nucleotides read TGCGCCAGCAGTCCCGGGACAGGGACAACTTCCTCCTACAATGAGCAGTTCTTC. It translates to CASSPGTGTTSSYNEQFF. The chain combines TRBV5-1 with TRBJ2-1; 9 nucleotides align to TRBD1. The CDR3 contains 18 residues. Germline V gene lookup returns CDR1 SGHRS and CDR2 YFSETQ. J was trimmed by 0 bases and V by 5 bases; bases with no gene match: 12.

The CDR3 sequence: CASSLVPGGPNEQFF. CDR3 coding DNA: TGCGCCAGCAGCTTGGTGCCGGGGGGCCCCAATGAGCAGTTCTTC. The gene calls are TRBV5-1 and TRBJ2-1, with a tentative D call TRBD2 (7 bases). Germline V gives CDR1 SGHRS, CDR2 YFSETQ. This CDR3 is 15 amino acids long. V was pared by 0 bases and J by 6 bases, with 13 bases between.

This chain joins TRBV25-1 and TRBJ1-1, with 9 positions matching TRBD1. Germline-derived CDR1 and CDR2 are MGHDK and SYGVNS. V lost 1 base and J lost 8; bases outside the gene matches: 5. There are 14 residues in the CDR3. CDR3 nucleotide sequence: TGTGCCAGCAGTGAATCGGGGGACAGGGCGGAAGCTTTCTTT. Its protein is CASSESGDRAEAFF.

The chain has TRBV7-9 and TRBJ2-5; the D is unclear. CDR3 length: 13 amino acids. Looked up from germline, CDR1 is SEHNR and CDR2 is FQNEAQ (reference sequence). Trimming took off 2 bases at V and 3 bases at J, with 7 bases between the two ends. CDR3 region: CASSLQEEETQYF. The CDR3 DNA reads as TGTGCCAGCAGCTTACAGGAAGAAGAGACCCAGTACTTC.

Written as DNA, the CDR3 is TGTGCCAGCAGGGTCGGGGGAGGCTATGGCTACACCTTC. It codes for CASRVGGGYGYTF. The chain uses TRBV2 and TRBJ1-2; the D gene is possibly TRBD1 (5 bases). Germline V gives CDR1 SNHLY, CDR2 FYNNEI. This CDR3 comprises 13 residues. V was pared by 6 bases and J by 4 bases, with 12 bases between.

V gene TRBV5-4 combines with J gene TRBJ2-1, with TRBD2 identical over 7 bases. V lost 4 bases and J lost 7; bases outside the gene matches: 11. The CDR3 runs to 15 residues. Germline V gene data show CDR1 as SGHNT and CDR2 as YYREEE (reference sequence). In DNA, the CDR3 is TGTGCCAGCAGCGCCGGTCGGTGGGGGGGGAATGAGCAGTTCTTC. Translated: CASSAGRWGGNEQFF.

The chain joins TRBV19 to TRBJ1-6; the D is unclear. Per germline, CDR1 LNHDA and CDR2 SQIVND (reference sequence). The germline V and J ends were trimmed by 10 bases and 0 bases, with 13 bases remaining between them. The CDR3 is 15 residues long. CDR3 DNA sequence: TGTGCCACAACACCGGGTGGCTCCTATAATTCACCCCTCCACTTT. Translation: CATTPGGSYNSPLHF.

The chain's CDR3 is CASSPGQGGFVYTF. CDR3 nucleotide sequence: TGTGCCAGCTCACCCGGACAGGGTGGTTTCGTCTACACCTTC. J is TRBJ1-2 and V is TRBV18; 8 nucleotides line up with TRBD1. The CDR3 length is 14 residues. V lost 3 bases and J lost 10; bases outside the gene matches: 10. CDR1 KGHSH and CDR2 LQKENI come from the germline V gene.

The V gene is TRBV12-2, the J gene TRBJ2-1; TRBD2 was called by the table and not checked on the DNA. TRBV12-2 is an annotated pseudogene. CDR3 length equals 18 residues. The CDR3 reads CASRSYPPLAPYYNEQFF. CDR3 in DNA: TGTGCAAGTCGCTCATACCCCCCTCTAGCGCCTTACTACAATGAGCAGTTCTTC.